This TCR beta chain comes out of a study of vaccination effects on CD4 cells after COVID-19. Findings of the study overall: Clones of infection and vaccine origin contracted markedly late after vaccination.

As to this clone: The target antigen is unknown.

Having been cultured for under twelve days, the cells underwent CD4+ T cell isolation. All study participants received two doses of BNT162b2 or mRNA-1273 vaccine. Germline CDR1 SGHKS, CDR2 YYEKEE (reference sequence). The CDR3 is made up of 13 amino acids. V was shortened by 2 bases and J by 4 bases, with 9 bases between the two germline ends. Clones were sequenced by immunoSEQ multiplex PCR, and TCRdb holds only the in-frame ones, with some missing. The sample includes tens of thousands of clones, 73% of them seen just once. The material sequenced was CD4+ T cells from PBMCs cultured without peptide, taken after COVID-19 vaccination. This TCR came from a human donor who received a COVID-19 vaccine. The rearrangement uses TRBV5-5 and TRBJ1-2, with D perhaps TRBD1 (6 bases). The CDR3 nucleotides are TGTGCCAGCAGCTTAGGGGGGGTCTATGGCTACACCTTC. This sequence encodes CASSLGGVYGYTF.